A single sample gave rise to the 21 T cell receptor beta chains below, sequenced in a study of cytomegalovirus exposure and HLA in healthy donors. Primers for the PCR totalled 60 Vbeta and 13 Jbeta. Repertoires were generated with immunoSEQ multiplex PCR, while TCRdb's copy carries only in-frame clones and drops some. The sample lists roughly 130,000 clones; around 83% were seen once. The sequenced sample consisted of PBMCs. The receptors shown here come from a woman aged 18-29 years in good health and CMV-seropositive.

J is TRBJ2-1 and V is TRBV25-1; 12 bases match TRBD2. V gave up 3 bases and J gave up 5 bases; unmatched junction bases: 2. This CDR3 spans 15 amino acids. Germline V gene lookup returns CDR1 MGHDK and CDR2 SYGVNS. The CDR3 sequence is CASSDTSGGNNEQFF. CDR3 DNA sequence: TGTGCCAGCAGTGATACTAGCGGGGGGAACAATGAGCAGTTCTTC.

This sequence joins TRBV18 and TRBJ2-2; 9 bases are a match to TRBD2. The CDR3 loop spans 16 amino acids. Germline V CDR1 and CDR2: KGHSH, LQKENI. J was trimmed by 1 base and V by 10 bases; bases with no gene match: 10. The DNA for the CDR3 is TGTGCCACTTCACCCATAGCGGGGGTGAACACCGGGGAGCTGTTTTTT. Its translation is CATSPIAGVNTGELFF. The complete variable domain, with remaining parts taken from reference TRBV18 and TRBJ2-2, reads NAGVMQNPRHLVRRRGQEARLRCSPMKGHSHVYWYRQLPEEGLKFMVYLQKENIIDESGMPKERFSAEFPKEGPSILRIQQVVRGDSAAYFCATSPIAGVNTGELFFGEGSRLTVL.

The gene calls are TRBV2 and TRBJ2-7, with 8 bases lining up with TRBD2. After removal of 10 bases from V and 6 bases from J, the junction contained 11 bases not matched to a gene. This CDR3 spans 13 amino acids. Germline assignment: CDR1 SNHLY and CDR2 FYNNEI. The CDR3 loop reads CATTTGGSREQYF. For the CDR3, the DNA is TGTGCCACCACAACGGGGGGGAGTCGCGAGCAGTACTTC.

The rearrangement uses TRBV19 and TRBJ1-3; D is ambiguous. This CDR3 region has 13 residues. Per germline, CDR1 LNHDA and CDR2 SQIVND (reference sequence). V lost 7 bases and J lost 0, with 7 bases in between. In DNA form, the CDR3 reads TGTGCCAGTAAAATAAACTCTGGAAACACCATATATTTT. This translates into CASKINSGNTIYF. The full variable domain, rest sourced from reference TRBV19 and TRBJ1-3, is DGGITQSPKYLFRKEGQNVTLSCEQNLNHDAMYWYRQDPGQGLRLIYYSQIVNDFQKGDIAEGYSVSREKKESFPLTVTSAQKNPTAFYLCASKINSGNTIYFGEGSWLTVV.

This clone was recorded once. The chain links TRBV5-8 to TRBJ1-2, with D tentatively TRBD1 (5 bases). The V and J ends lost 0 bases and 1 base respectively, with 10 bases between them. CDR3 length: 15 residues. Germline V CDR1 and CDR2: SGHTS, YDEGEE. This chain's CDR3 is CASSLAKTVNYGYTF. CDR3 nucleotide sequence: TGTGCCAGCAGCTTGGCGAAGACAGTTAACTATGGCTACACCTTC.

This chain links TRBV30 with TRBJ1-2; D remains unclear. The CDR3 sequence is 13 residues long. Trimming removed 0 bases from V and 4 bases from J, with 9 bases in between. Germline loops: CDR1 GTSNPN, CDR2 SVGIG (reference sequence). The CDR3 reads CAWSVREGYGYTF. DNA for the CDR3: TGTGCCTGGAGTGTACGGGAGGGCTATGGCTACACCTTC.

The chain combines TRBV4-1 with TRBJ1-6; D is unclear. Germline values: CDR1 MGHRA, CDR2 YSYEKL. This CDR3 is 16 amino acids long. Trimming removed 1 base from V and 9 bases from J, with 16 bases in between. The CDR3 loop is CASSQGVTGGPSPLHF. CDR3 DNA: TGCGCCAGCAGCCAAGGGGTTACGGGAGGTCCTTCACCCCTCCACTTT.

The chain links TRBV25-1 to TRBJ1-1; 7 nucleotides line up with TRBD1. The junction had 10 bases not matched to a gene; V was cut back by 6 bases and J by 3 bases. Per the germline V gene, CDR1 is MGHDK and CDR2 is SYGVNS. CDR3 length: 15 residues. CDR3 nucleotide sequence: TGTGCCAGCAGCCAGTCCCAGGGGGGAGACACTGAAGCTTTCTTT. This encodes CASSQSQGGDTEAFF.

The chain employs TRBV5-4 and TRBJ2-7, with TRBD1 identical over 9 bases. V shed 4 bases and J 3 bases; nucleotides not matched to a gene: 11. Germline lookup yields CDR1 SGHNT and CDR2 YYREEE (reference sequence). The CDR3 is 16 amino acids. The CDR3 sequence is CASSSSRDRDHYEQYF. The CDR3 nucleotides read TGTGCCAGCAGCAGCTCACGGGACAGGGATCACTACGAGCAGTACTTC.

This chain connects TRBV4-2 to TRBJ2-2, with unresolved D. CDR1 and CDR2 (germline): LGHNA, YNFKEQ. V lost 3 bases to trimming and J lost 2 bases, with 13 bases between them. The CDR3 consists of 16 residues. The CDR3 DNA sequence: TGTGCCAGCAGCCAGCAATTGGGTAGCAACACCGGGGAGCTGTTTTTT. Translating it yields CASSQQLGSNTGELFF.

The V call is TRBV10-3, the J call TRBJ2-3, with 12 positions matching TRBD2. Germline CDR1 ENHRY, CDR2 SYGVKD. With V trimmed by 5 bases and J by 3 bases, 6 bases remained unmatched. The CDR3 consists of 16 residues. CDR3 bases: TGTGCCATCAGTCTAGCGGGGGGGACGGTAACAGATACGCAGTATTTT. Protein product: CAISLAGGTVTDTQYF.

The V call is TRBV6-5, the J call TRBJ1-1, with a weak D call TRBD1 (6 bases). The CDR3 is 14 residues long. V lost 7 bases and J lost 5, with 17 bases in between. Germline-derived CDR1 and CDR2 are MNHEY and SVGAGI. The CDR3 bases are TGTGCCAGCAAAAGGACAGAGTATGGGACTGAAGCTTTCTTT. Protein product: CASKRTEYGTEAFF.

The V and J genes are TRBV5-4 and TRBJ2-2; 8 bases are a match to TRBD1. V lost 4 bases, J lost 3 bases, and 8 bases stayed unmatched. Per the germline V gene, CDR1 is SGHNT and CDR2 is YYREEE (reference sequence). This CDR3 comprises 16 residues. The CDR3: CASSPQTGADTGELFF. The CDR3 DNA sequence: TGTGCCAGCAGCCCACAGACAGGGGCGGACACCGGGGAGCTGTTTTTT.

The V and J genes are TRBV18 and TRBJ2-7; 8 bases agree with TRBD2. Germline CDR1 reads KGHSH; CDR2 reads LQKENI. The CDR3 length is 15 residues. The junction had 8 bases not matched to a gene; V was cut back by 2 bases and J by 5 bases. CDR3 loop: CASSPLMAGGHEQYF. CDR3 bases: TGTGCCAGCTCACCATTAATGGCGGGGGGCCACGAGCAGTACTTC.

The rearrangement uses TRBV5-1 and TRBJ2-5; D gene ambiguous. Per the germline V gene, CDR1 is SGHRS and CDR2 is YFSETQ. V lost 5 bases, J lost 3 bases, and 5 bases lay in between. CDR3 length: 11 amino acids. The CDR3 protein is CASRAEETQYF. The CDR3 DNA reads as TGCGCCAGCAGAGCCGAAGAGACCCAGTACTTC. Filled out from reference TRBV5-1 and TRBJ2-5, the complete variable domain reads KAGVTQTPRYLIKTRGQQVTLSCSPISGHRSVSWYQQTPGQGLQFLFEYFSETQRNKGNFPGRFSGRQFSNSRSEMNVSTLELGDSALYLCASRAEETQYFGPGTRLLVL.

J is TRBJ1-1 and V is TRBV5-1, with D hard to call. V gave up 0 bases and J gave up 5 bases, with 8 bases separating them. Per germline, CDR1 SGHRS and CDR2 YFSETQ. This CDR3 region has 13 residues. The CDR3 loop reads CASSLEEGTEAFF. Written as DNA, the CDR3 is TGCGCCAGCAGCTTGGAAGAGGGAACTGAAGCTTTCTTT.

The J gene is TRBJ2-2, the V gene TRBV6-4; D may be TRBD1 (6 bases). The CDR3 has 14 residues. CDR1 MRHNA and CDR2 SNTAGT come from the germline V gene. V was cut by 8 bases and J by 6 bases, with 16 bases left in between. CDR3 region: CASRLTGLAGELFF. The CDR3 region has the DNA TGTGCCAGCCGGTTGACAGGACTGGCCGGGGAGCTGTTTTTT.

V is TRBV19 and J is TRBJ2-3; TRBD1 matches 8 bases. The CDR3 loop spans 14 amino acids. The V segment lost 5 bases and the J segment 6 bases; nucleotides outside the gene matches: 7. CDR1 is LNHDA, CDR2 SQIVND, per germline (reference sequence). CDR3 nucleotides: TGTGCCAGTAGTGACGGACAGGGTTGGGATACGCAGTATTTT. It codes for CASSDGQGWDTQYF.

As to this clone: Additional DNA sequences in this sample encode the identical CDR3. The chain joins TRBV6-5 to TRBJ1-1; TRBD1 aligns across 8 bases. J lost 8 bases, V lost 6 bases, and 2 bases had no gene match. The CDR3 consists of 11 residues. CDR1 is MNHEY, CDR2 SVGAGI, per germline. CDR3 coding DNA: TGTGCCAGCAGCCGGGACAGGGAAGCTTTCTTT. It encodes CASSRDREAFF.

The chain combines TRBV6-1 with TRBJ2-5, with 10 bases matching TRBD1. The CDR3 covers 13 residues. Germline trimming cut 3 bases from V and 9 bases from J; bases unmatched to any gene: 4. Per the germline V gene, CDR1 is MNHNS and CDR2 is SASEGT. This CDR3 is CASSETGGGAQYF. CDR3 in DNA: TGTGCCAGCAGTGAGACAGGGGGCGGGGCCCAGTACTTC.

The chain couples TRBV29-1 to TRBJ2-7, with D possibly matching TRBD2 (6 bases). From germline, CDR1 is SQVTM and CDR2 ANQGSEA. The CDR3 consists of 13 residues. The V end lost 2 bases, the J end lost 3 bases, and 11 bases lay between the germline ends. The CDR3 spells CSVESQEGYEQYF. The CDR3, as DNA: TGCAGCGTTGAATCCCAGGAGGGCTACGAGCAGTACTTC.